Below, 26 T cell receptor beta chains from the same sample are listed, as sequenced in a study of blood T cell repertoires in COVID-19. Sequencing used immunoSEQ multiplex PCR; TCRdb keeps in-frame clones, though not all of them. The table shows under 50,000 clones, with 85% to 95% occurring only once. Sequencing was done on a sample of peripheral blood. The receptors originated from a man aged 55 to 70 with COVID-19, enrolled during active disease.

V gene TRBV28 combines with J gene TRBJ2-7; possible D gene TRBD2, 5 bases. This CDR3 has 12 amino acids. Trimming took off 6 bases at V and 7 bases at J, with 13 bases between the two ends. Germline CDR1 is MDHEN and CDR2 is SYDVKM. The CDR3 is CASREESPEQYF. CDR3 bases: TGTGCCAGCAGGGAGGAGTCCCCGGAGCAGTACTTC.

This chain uses TRBV6-5 with TRBJ2-3, with 10 bases fitting TRBD2. The CDR3 covers 14 residues. CDR1 is MNHEY and CDR2 is SVGAGI in the germline V gene. V shed 8 bases, J shed 2 bases, and the junction held 4 bases outside the gene matches. CDR3 DNA: TGTGCCAGCGGAAGCGGGAGGGACACAGATACGCAGTATTTT. Amino acid sequence: CASGSGRDTDTQYF.

CDR3 protein: CASSGGSYEQYF. Written as DNA, the CDR3 is TGTGCCAGCAGCGGGGGGTCCTACGAGCAGTACTTC. The gene calls are TRBV7-2 and TRBJ2-7; D might be TRBD2 (6 bases). The CDR3 runs to 12 residues. Trimming cost V 5 bases and J 1 base, with 6 bases left between them. In germline, CDR1 is SGHTA, CDR2 FQGNSA.

This clone was counted a few times. The chain has TRBV29-1 and TRBJ1-1; 7 bases map to TRBD1. The CDR3 sequence is 10 residues long. The germline gives CDR1 SQVTM, CDR2 ANQGSEA. Trimming cost V 6 bases and J 10 bases; bases outside gene matches: 5. The CDR3 DNA reads TGCAGCGTCTACAGGGGAGGAGCTTTCTTT. Translated: CSVYRGGAFF.

This chain connects TRBV5-1 to TRBJ2-7; perhaps TRBD2 as D (6 bases). V was cut by 2 bases and J by 5 bases, with 14 bases left in between. Germline V gene lookup returns CDR1 SGHRS and CDR2 YFSETQ. The CDR3 has 14 residues. This chain's CDR3 is CASSFFRTKDEQYF. The DNA for the CDR3 is TGCGCCAGCAGCTTTTTCCGGACTAAAGACGAGCAGTACTTC.

The chain combines TRBV28 with TRBJ2-3; 8 nucleotides align to TRBD2. The V segment lost 7 bases and the J segment 1 base; nucleotides outside the gene matches: 7. The CDR3 length is 15 residues. Germline CDR1 MDHEN, CDR2 SYDVKM. CDR3 coding DNA: TGTGCCAGCACCGATCGGCGGGGGGGCACAGATACGCAGTATTTT. It codes for CASTDRRGGTDTQYF. Variable domain in full (rest from reference TRBV28 and TRBJ2-3): DVKVTQSSRYLVKRTGEKVFLECVQDMDHENMFWYRQDPGLGLRLIYFSYDVKMKEKGDIPEGYSVSREKKERFSLILESASTNQTSMYLCASTDRRGGTDTQYFGPGTRLTVL.

The rearrangement links TRBV5-6 to TRBJ2-7; perhaps TRBD1 as D (6 bases). Trimming left V 4 bases short and J 6 bases short, with 14 bases between. Germline V gene sequence: CDR1 SGHDT, CDR2 YYEEEE. The CDR3 length is 13 residues. The CDR3 region is CASSQDRTGEQYF. For the CDR3, the DNA is TGTGCCAGCAGCCAAGACAGGACGGGCGAGCAGTACTTC.

The gene calls are TRBV7-2 and TRBJ2-2; D may be TRBD1 (6 bases). Germline lookup yields CDR1 SGHTA and CDR2 FQGNSA. The CDR3 contains 14 residues. V was shortened by 5 bases and J by 6 bases, with 13 bases between the two germline ends. CDR3 sequence (DNA): TGTGCCAGCAGCACAGAATACAGGGCCGGGGAGCTGTTTTTT. Its translation is CASSTEYRAGELFF.

This chain joins TRBV7-9 and TRBJ2-7, with 8 bases lining up with TRBD2. V trimming: 5 bases; J trimming: 0 bases; junction bases outside the gene matches: 9. The CDR3 spans 16 residues. CDR1 is SEHNR and CDR2 is FQNEAQ in the germline V gene (reference sequence). CDR3: CASSHQRGGYSYEQYF. The CDR3 nucleotides read TGTGCCAGCAGCCACCAACGGGGGGGCTACTCCTACGAGCAGTACTTC.

This chain links TRBV6-2 or TRBV6-3 with TRBJ1-1; 10 nucleotides match TRBD1. Germline CDR1 MNHEY, CDR2 SVGEGT. V gave up 5 bases and J gave up 4 bases; unmatched junction bases: 4. The CDR3 extends over 14 amino acids. The CDR3 nucleotides are TGTGCCAGCAGTACACGGGACAGGGGCACTGAAGCTTTCTTT. Its protein is CASSTRDRGTEAFF.

The rearrangement joins TRBV7-3 to TRBJ1-2, with TRBD1 identical over 12 bases. The germline V gene encodes CDR1 SGHTA and CDR2 FQGTGA. The CDR3 contains 13 residues. V lost 4 bases, J lost 8 bases, and 2 bases stayed unmatched. The CDR3 region is CASSSGTGGGYTF. Here the CDR3 DNA reads TGTGCCAGCAGCTCCGGGACAGGGGGCGGCTACACCTTC. Variable domain in full (rest from reference TRBV7-3 and TRBJ1-2): GAGVSQTPSNKVTEKGKYVELRCDPISGHTALYWYRQSLGQGPEFLIYFQGTGAADDSGLPNDRFFAVRPEGSVSTLKIQRTERGDSAVYLCASSSGTGGGYTFGSGTRLTVV.

The rearrangement joins TRBV9 to TRBJ2-1, with TRBD2 as a possible D gene (6 bases). The CDR3 loop spans 20 amino acids. Trimming stripped 3 bases from V and 3 bases from J, with 28 bases between. Germline values: CDR1 SGDLS, CDR2 YYNGEE. DNA of the CDR3: TGTGCCAGCAGCGCCTCTGGTCGGGGGAACGGGGCCGGGAGCTACAATGAGCAGTTCTTC. It is translated as CASSASGRGNGAGSYNEQFF. The complete variable domain, with remaining parts taken from reference TRBV9 and TRBJ2-1, reads DSGVTQTPKHLITATGQRVTLRCSPRSGDLSVYWYQQSLDQGLQFLIQYYNGEERAKGNILERFSAQQFPDLHSELNLSSLELGDSALYFCASSASGRGNGAGSYNEQFFGPGTRLTVL.

The chain is built from TRBV12-3 or TRBV12-4 and TRBJ1-3; D gene uncertain. V was cut by 6 bases and J by 0 bases, with 6 bases left in between. The CDR3 is made up of 13 amino acids. The CDR3 bases are TGTGCCAGCAGGAGCCCCTCTGGAAACACCATATATTTT. This gives the protein CASRSPSGNTIYF.

V usage is TRBV18 and J usage is TRBJ2-3; perhaps TRBD1 as D (6 bases). CDR1 is KGHSH and CDR2 is LQKENI in the germline V gene. There are 17 residues in the CDR3. The V end was cut by 2 bases, the J end by 6 bases, with 21 bases between. The CDR3 spells CASSPLTGSRGSDTQYF. CDR3 DNA sequence: TGTGCCAGCTCACCATTAACAGGGTCAAGGGGTTCGGATACGCAGTATTTT.

V usage is TRBV18 and J usage is TRBJ1-2; weak D call: TRBD1 (5 bases). Germline V gene data show CDR1 as KGHSH and CDR2 as LQKENI. This CDR3 region has 13 residues. V shed 5 bases and J shed 7 bases, with 14 bases lying between them. CDR3 loop: CASSFDSLGGYTF. The CDR3 DNA reads TGTGCCAGCTCATTCGACAGCCTAGGTGGCTACACCTTC.

This clone was found once. The chain carries TRBV7-3 and TRBJ2-6, with D hard to call. This CDR3 is built from 16 residues. The germline V and J ends were trimmed by 5 bases and 2 bases, with 13 bases remaining between them. Germline values: CDR1 SGHTA, CDR2 FQGTGA. The CDR3 nucleotides read TGTGCCAGCAGCCCTAAACTTCTTACTGGGGCCAACGTCCTGACTTTC. Translated: CASSPKLLTGANVLTF.

In DNA, the CDR3 is TGTGCCAGCAGTTACTCGGGGCAGGGGGCCATCTACGAGCAGTACTTC. Residues: CASSYSGQGAIYEQYF. V is TRBV6-6 and J is TRBJ2-7; 8 nucleotides match TRBD1. V shed 0 bases, J shed 3 bases, and the junction held 7 bases outside the gene matches. Germline V lookup: CDR1 MNHNY, CDR2 SVGAGI (reference sequence). CDR3 length: 16 residues.

The V gene is TRBV19, the J gene TRBJ1-5; the D gene is possibly TRBD1 (5 bases). This CDR3 spans 17 amino acids. V gave up 2 bases and J gave up 3 bases, with 17 bases separating them. The germline CDR1 and CDR2 sequences are LNHDA and SQIVND (reference sequence). Here the CDR3 DNA reads TGTGCCAGTAGTATATGGGGAGGGGTTAAACTCAATCAGCCCCAGCATTTT. It codes for CASSIWGGVKLNQPQHF.

The rearrangement joins TRBV19 to TRBJ1-5; 7 bases line up with TRBD1. CDR1 and CDR2 from the germline V gene are LNHDA and SQIVND (reference sequence). This CDR3 contains 15 residues. After removal of 5 bases from V and 4 bases from J, the junction contained 8 bases not matched to a gene. The CDR3: CASSAQTGSNQPQHF. The CDR3 DNA sequence: TGTGCCAGTAGTGCCCAGACAGGGTCAAATCAGCCCCAGCATTTT.

The table lists this clone with a count of one. This chain links TRBV3-1 (or the pseudogene TRBV3-2) with TRBJ2-2, with D maybe TRBD2 (6 bases). The V end was cut by 9 bases, the J end by 0 bases, with 14 bases between. Germline CDR1 LGHDT, CDR2 YNNKEL (reference sequence). The CDR3 extends over 15 amino acids. The CDR3 reads CASRTGTSNTGELFF. In nucleotides, the CDR3 is TGTGCCAGTAGGACGGGGACTTCGAACACCGGGGAGCTGTTTTTT.

The gene calls are TRBV5-6 and TRBJ1-3; 7 bases align to TRBD1. The CDR3 runs 14 residues. CDR1 SGHDT and CDR2 YYEEEE come from the germline V gene. V lost 1 base to trimming and J lost 4 bases; unmatched junction nucleotides: 2. CDR3 bases: TGTGCCAGCAGCTTGTCACAGGGGGGAAACACCATATATTTT. It codes for CASSLSQGGNTIYF.

CDR3 bases: TGCGCCAGCAGCTTGGATTGGGGCAGAATCTCCTACGAGCAGTACTTC. Translation gives CASSLDWGRISYEQYF. The chain has TRBV5-1 and TRBJ2-7; D possibly corresponds to TRBD1 (5 bases). The germline CDR1 and CDR2 sequences are SGHRS and YFSETQ. V lost 0 bases to trimming and J lost 0 bases, with 13 bases between them. The CDR3 is 16 residues long. Full variable domain (missing parts from reference TRBV5-1 and TRBJ2-7): KAGVTQTPRYLIKTRGQQVTLSCSPISGHRSVSWYQQTPGQGLQFLFEYFSETQRNKGNFPGRFSGRQFSNSRSEMNVSTLELGDSALYLCASSLDWGRISYEQYFGPGTRLTVT.

This clone occurred once. The chain joins TRBV28 to TRBJ2-1; TRBD2 matches 16 bases. CDR1 and CDR2 from the germline V gene are MDHEN and SYDVKM. Losses at the gene ends were 6 bases for V and 2 bases for J; bases not matched to a gene: 10. The CDR3 consists of 19 residues. The CDR3, as DNA: TGTGCCAGCAGCTACGGGACTAGCGGGAGGGTAGGGGCCTACAATGAGCAGTTCTTC. Amino acids: CASSYGTSGRVGAYNEQFF.

The chain recombines TRBV2 with TRBJ2-1, with 7 bases matching TRBD2. The CDR3 has 16 amino acids. The V segment lost 5 bases and the J segment 8 bases; nucleotides outside the gene matches: 15. Germline V gives CDR1 SNHLY, CDR2 FYNNEI. The CDR3 DNA sequence: TGTGCCAGCAGTCGAGGCCTGGCTAGCGGAAGGGATGAGCAGTTCTTC. Its translation is CASSRGLASGRDEQFF.

The V and J genes are TRBV4-3 and TRBJ2-4, with TRBD2 identical over 7 bases. The ends lost 0 bases at V and 1 base at J; junction bases unmatched: 3. The CDR3 has 16 residues. Germline assignment: CDR1 LGHNA and CDR2 YSLEER. The DNA of the CDR3 is TGCGCCAGCAGCCAAGAGGGCGGGAGTGCCAAAAACATTCAGTACTTC. Amino acids: CASSQEGGSAKNIQYF.

V usage is TRBV4-1 and J usage is TRBJ2-1; maybe TRBD1 (6 bases). V lost 2 bases, J lost 10 bases, and 30 bases lay in between. The CDR3 runs 19 residues. Germline values: CDR1 MGHRA, CDR2 YSYEKL. CDR3 protein: CASSQTWAKPGHRFGEQFF. The CDR3 region has the DNA TGCGCCAGCAGCCAAACCTGGGCAAAACCGGGACATCGATTCGGAGAGCAGTTCTTC.